This T cell receptor beta chain was captured in a study of cytomegalovirus exposure and HLA in healthy donors. Clones were sequenced by immunoSEQ multiplex PCR, and TCRdb holds only the in-frame ones, with some missing. The sample lists about 200,000 clones; over 75% were seen once. This receptor was taken from a woman younger than 35 in good health and CMV-seropositive. Sequenced sample: PBMCs.

CDR3 DNA: TGTGCCAGCAGCCTTACGAAGGGACTATTGGTGTCGCGGGAGCAGTACTTC. Amino acid sequence: CASSLTKGLLVSREQYF. The V call is TRBV7-9, the J call TRBJ2-7, with 7 bases matching TRBD2. The CDR3 totals 17 residues. CDR1 SEHNR and CDR2 FQNEAQ come from the germline V gene (reference sequence). V was clipped by 5 bases and J by 7 bases; unmatched bases: 20.